This TCR beta chain is from a study of OX40 agonist ivuxolimab in advanced cancers. Libraries were prepared by immunoSEQ multiplex PCR; TCRdb keeps only in-frame clonotypes and omits some of them. The sample holds around 80,000 clones, roughly 89% seen once. The CDR3 has 13 amino acids. Germline CDR1 is MNHEY and CDR2 is SMNVEV (reference sequence). V was cut by 6 bases and J by 4 bases, with 10 bases left in between. The sequencing used CD4+ or CD8+ T cells sorted from blood, collected in a trial of the OX40 agonist ivuxolimab. This clonotype was sampled from an adult with an advanced solid tumor such as melanoma, head and neck, liver or kidney cancer. V usage is TRBV27 and J usage is TRBJ2-4; maybe TRBD1 (6 bases). DNA for the CDR3: TGTGCCAGCAGGGTGGACAGAAAAAACATTCAGTACTTC. It is translated as CASRVDRKNIQYF.